One and the same sample provided the 25 T cell receptor beta chains below, sequenced in a study of blood T cell repertoires in COVID-19. Sequencing used immunoSEQ multiplex PCR; TCRdb keeps in-frame clones, though not all of them. The profile covers under 250,000 clones, with about 83% appearing a single time and around 8.1% taken by the ten largest. Sequenced input: peripheral blood. All receptors derive from a middle-aged man with active or convalescent COVID-19.

The V gene is TRBV24-1, the J gene TRBJ2-3, with unresolved D. Germline CDR1 KGHDR, CDR2 SFDVKD. With 5 bases removed from V and 4 bases from J, the gap between germline ends came to 6 bases. This CDR3 has 12 amino acids. The CDR3 region is CATSGPADTQYF. The DNA of the CDR3 is TGTGCCACCAGTGGCCCAGCAGATACGCAGTATTTT.

The chain combines TRBV30 with TRBJ1-5; D is undetermined. Germline V CDR1 and CDR2: GTSNPN, SVGIG (reference sequence). The CDR3 runs 17 residues. V lost 4 bases to trimming and J lost 4 bases, with 23 bases between them. For the CDR3, the DNA is TGTGCCTGGATGCCCCAGCCGATGGAGGAGAAGAATCAGCCCCAGCATTTT. Amino acids: CAWMPQPMEEKNQPQHF.

V is TRBV2 and J is TRBJ1-2; 8 nucleotides match TRBD1. The germline V gene encodes CDR1 SNHLY and CDR2 FYNNEI. The CDR3 consists of 15 residues. V lost 5 bases to trimming and J lost 0 bases; unmatched junction nucleotides: 5. CDR3 amino acids: CASSQGAQTNYGYTF. CDR3 in DNA: TGTGCCAGCAGTCAGGGGGCCCAAACTAACTATGGCTACACCTTC.

A word on this clone: Distinct nucleotide sequences in the sample also encode this CDR3. This chain links TRBV5-1 with TRBJ2-1; 11 positions match TRBD2. The CDR3 runs 15 residues. Germline lookup yields CDR1 SGHRS and CDR2 YFSETQ. Trimming at V came to 2 bases and at J to 3 bases, leaving 1 base not matched to a gene. CDR3 DNA: TGCGCCAGCAGCTTCGGGACTAGCGGCTACAATGAGCAGTTCTTC. This translates into CASSFGTSGYNEQFF.

This clone was observed once. The chain links TRBV6-6 to TRBJ2-7; TRBD1 matches at 10 bases. This CDR3 contains 16 residues. Germline V CDR1 and CDR2: MNHNY, SVGAGI (reference sequence). V trimming: 8 bases; J trimming: 0 bases; junction bases outside the gene matches: 10. Here the CDR3 reads CASASPGTGDSYEQYF. CDR3 nucleotides: TGTGCCAGCGCCAGCCCCGGGACAGGGGACTCCTACGAGCAGTACTTC.

The rearrangement uses TRBV6-2 or TRBV6-3 and TRBJ2-2, with TRBD1 identical over 7 bases. The trim removed 2 bases at V and 5 bases at J, leaving 2 bases unmatched. Germline V CDR1 and CDR2: MNHEY, SVGEGT. The CDR3 runs 14 residues. The CDR3 spells CASSYRGRTGELFF. DNA for the CDR3: TGTGCCAGCAGTTACAGGGGGCGGACCGGGGAGCTGTTTTTT.

V is TRBV19 and J is TRBJ2-1; 9 nucleotides align to TRBD2. CDR1 LNHDA and CDR2 SQIVND come from the germline V gene (reference sequence). V was clipped by 8 bases and J by 2 bases; unmatched bases: 13. The CDR3 sequence is 17 residues long. DNA for the CDR3: TGTGCCAGTTCGCAAGCGGGAGGATCCCCTGCCTACAATGAGCAGTTCTTC. Translated, it gives CASSQAGGSPAYNEQFF.

The chain uses TRBV2 and TRBJ1-4; 10 bases agree with TRBD1. V shed 9 bases, J shed 7 bases, and the junction held 8 bases outside the gene matches. CDR1 is SNHLY, CDR2 FYNNEI, per germline. This CDR3 is built from 14 residues. The CDR3 nucleotides read TGTGCCAGTACTAACCGGGACAGGGGTGAAAAACTGTTTTTT. It codes for CASTNRDRGEKLFF.

The J gene is TRBJ1-3, the V gene TRBV28; a weak D match, TRBD1 (5 bases). This CDR3 is built from 15 residues. V lost 5 bases and J lost 3, with 14 bases in between. The germline V gene encodes CDR1 MDHEN and CDR2 SYDVKM. The chain's CDR3 is CASSNRTPGGNTIYF. The CDR3 bases are TGTGCCAGCAGTAACAGGACCCCGGGTGGAAACACCATATATTTT.

This clone has more than one count but fewer than ten. V and J are TRBV5-1 and TRBJ2-1, with 10 positions matching TRBD2. V dropped 0 bases and J dropped 4; count of bases not matched to a gene: 4. The germline gives CDR1 SGHRS, CDR2 YFSETQ. The CDR3 sequence is 16 residues long. The CDR3 is CASSLASSGGYNEQFF. DNA for the CDR3: TGCGCCAGCAGCTTGGCCTCTAGCGGGGGTTACAATGAGCAGTTCTTC.

The V gene is TRBV29-1, the J gene TRBJ1-1; 7 bases line up with TRBD1. V dropped 7 bases and J dropped 1; count of bases not matched to a gene: 9. Germline assignment: CDR1 SQVTM and CDR2 ANQGSEA. The CDR3 consists of 14 residues. Here the CDR3 reads CSAAEGQSNTEAFF. For the CDR3, the DNA is TGCAGCGCTGCCGAGGGACAGTCGAACACTGAAGCTTTCTTT.

The V gene is TRBV5-1, the J gene TRBJ2-6; D remains ambiguous. Germline V gives CDR1 SGHRS, CDR2 YFSETQ. The CDR3 contains 17 residues. With 3 bases removed from V and 0 bases from J, the gap between germline ends came to 13 bases. CDR3 sequence reads: CASSSILPSSGANVLTF. CDR3 DNA: TGCGCCAGCAGCTCGATATTACCGAGCTCTGGGGCCAACGTCCTGACTTTC. Complete variable domain (other parts from reference TRBV5-1 and TRBJ2-6): KAGVTQTPRYLIKTRGQQVTLSCSPISGHRSVSWYQQTPGQGLQFLFEYFSETQRNKGNFPGRFSGRQFSNSRSEMNVSTLELGDSALYLCASSSILPSSGANVLTFGAGSRLTVL.

This rearrangement joins TRBV3-1 (or the pseudogene TRBV3-2) to TRBJ1-1; D is undetermined. The CDR3 extends over 13 amino acids. Trimming took 3 bases from V and 4 from J, leaving 9 bases between them. Germline assignment: CDR1 LGHDT and CDR2 YNNKEL (reference sequence). The CDR3 DNA follows: TGTGCCAGCAGCCAGAGTGCGAGCACTGAAGCTTTCTTT. Protein product: CASSQSASTEAFF.

The V and J genes are TRBV7-3 and TRBJ1-1, with D perhaps matching TRBD1 (5 bases). Between the trimmed V and J ends, which lost 5 bases and 2 bases, there was a span of 9 bases. Germline CDR1 is SGHTA and CDR2 is FQGTGA. CDR3 size: 13 residues. CDR3 region: CASSLGTNTEAFF. The CDR3 DNA follows: TGTGCCAGCAGCCTAGGGACTAACACTGAAGCTTTCTTT. The full variable domain, in which reference TRBV7-3 and TRBJ1-1 provide the parts outside the CDR3, is GAGVSQTPSNKVTEKGKYVELRCDPISGHTALYWYRQSLGQGPEFLIYFQGTGAADDSGLPNDRFFAVRPEGSVSTLKIQRTERGDSAVYLCASSLGTNTEAFFGQGTRLTVV.

The V and J genes are TRBV10-3 and TRBJ1-2; weak D call: TRBD1 (6 bases). Germline V lookup: CDR1 ENHRY, CDR2 SYGVKD. The CDR3 runs 13 residues. The ends were cut back, 8 bases at V and 4 bases at J, with 14 bases in the middle. The CDR3 sequence: CAISDRKIYGYTF. In DNA form, the CDR3 reads TGTGCCATCTCGGACAGAAAGATCTATGGCTACACCTTC.

On this clone itself: The same CDR3 is also encoded by other DNA sequences in this sample. The rearrangement uses TRBV11-2 and TRBJ2-1; D gene ambiguous. V lost 5 bases and J 0 bases, leaving 11 bases between the germline ends. The V gene's germline CDR1 is SGHAT and CDR2 FQNNGV. CDR3 length: 15 amino acids. The CDR3 DNA reads TGTGCCAGCAGCAACCGAGGCAGCTCCTACAATGAGCAGTTCTTC. It encodes CASSNRGSSYNEQFF.

The genes are TRBV6-1 and TRBJ2-3; the D gene is possibly TRBD2 (5 bases). The CDR3 loop spans 16 amino acids. CDR1 and CDR2 (germline): MNHNS, SASEGT. Deletions cut 2 bases from V and 3 bases from J, with 15 bases between. For the CDR3, the DNA is TGTGCCAGCAGTGAACGGGCCTATGAGGGTACAGATACGCAGTATTTT. This encodes CASSERAYEGTDTQYF.

V usage is TRBV6-5 and J usage is TRBJ1-1, with D unclear. CDR1 is MNHEY, CDR2 SVGAGI, per germline. The CDR3 covers 14 residues. Between the trimmed V and J ends, which lost 0 bases and 1 base, there was a span of 6 bases. The CDR3 DNA reads TGTGCCAGCAGTTACTCTCCAGGGAACACTGAAGCTTTCTTT. Protein product: CASSYSPGNTEAFF.

The chain links TRBV7-2 to TRBJ2-1; weak D call: TRBD2 (5 bases). Looked up from germline, CDR1 is SGHTA and CDR2 is FQGNSA. This CDR3 has 16 amino acids. Trimming removed 1 base at V and 1 base at J, with 11 bases between. CDR3 sequence: CASSLGWLASYNEQFF. Here the CDR3 DNA reads TGTGCCAGCAGCTTAGGATGGCTAGCATCCTACAATGAGCAGTTCTTC.

V is TRBV6-6 and J is TRBJ2-7, with D possibly TRBD2 on 6 matching bases. The CDR3 sequence is 14 residues long. Looked up from germline, CDR1 is MNHNY and CDR2 is SVGAGI (reference sequence). V lost 3 bases to trimming and J lost 3 bases, with 12 bases between them. CDR3 sequence (DNA): TGTGCCAGCAGTTATGGAGGGGCCTACTACGAGCAGTACTTC. Protein: CASSYGGAYYEQYF.

This chain uses TRBV9 with TRBJ1-1, with a possible D match to TRBD1 (5 bases). The CDR3 is made up of 14 amino acids. Germline V lookup: CDR1 SGDLS, CDR2 YYNGEE. V was cut by 4 bases and J by 11 bases, with 21 bases left in between. CDR3 coding DNA: TGTGCCAGCAGCCCAAGAGGCCGAGGGGAGGGGGCTTTCTTT. Protein sequence: CASSPRGRGEGAFF.

V and J are TRBV11-1 and TRBJ1-1, with D possibly TRBD1 on 5 matching bases. V dropped 6 bases and J dropped 3 bases, with 17 bases sitting between them. Germline V gives CDR1 SGHAT, CDR2 FQDESV (reference sequence). The CDR3 is 15 amino acids. The CDR3 reads CASSLTAGKDTEAFF. The CDR3 bases are TGTGCCAGCAGTTTGACGGCAGGGAAGGACACTGAAGCTTTCTTT.

The chain couples TRBV4-1 to TRBJ1-2; TRBD1 agrees at 7 bases. Germline loops: CDR1 MGHRA, CDR2 YSYEKL. Unmatched junction bases numbered 11, after V lost 0 bases and J lost 1 base. The CDR3 is 18 residues long. The chain's CDR3 is CASSQEVTGRWSNYGYTF. CDR3 bases: TGCGCCAGCAGCCAAGAAGTGACAGGGAGGTGGAGTAACTATGGCTACACCTTC.

The chain employs TRBV5-1 and TRBJ2-1, with D perhaps matching TRBD2 (6 bases). Trimming left V 2 bases short and J 2 bases short, with 11 bases between. Germline V lookup: CDR1 SGHRS, CDR2 YFSETQ. The CDR3 extends over 15 amino acids. The chain's CDR3 is CASSFLATAYNEQFF. The CDR3 region has the DNA TGCGCCAGCAGCTTCCTAGCGACAGCCTACAATGAGCAGTTCTTC. Drawing the rest from reference TRBV5-1 and TRBJ2-1, the complete variable domain is KAGVTQTPRYLIKTRGQQVTLSCSPISGHRSVSWYQQTPGQGLQFLFEYFSETQRNKGNFPGRFSGRQFSNSRSEMNVSTLELGDSALYLCASSFLATAYNEQFFGPGTRLTVL.

This clone was detected only a few times. V and J are TRBV13 and TRBJ1-1; 8 bases line up with TRBD1. This CDR3 has 14 residues. V shed 4 bases and J 4 bases; nucleotides not matched to a gene: 5. Germline CDR1 reads PRHDT; CDR2 reads FYEKMQ (reference sequence). CDR3 sequence (DNA): TGTGCCAGCAGCTCCAACAGGGGGACCACTGAAGCTTTCTTT. It is translated as CASSSNRGTTEAFF. The whole variable domain, remainder taken from reference TRBV13 and TRBJ1-1, is AAGVIQSPRHLIKEKRETATLKCYPIPRHDTVYWYQQGPGQDPQFLISFYEKMQSDKGSIPDRFSAQQFSDYHSELNMSSLELGDSALYFCASSSNRGTTEAFFGQGTRLTVV.